The present TCR beta chain was sequenced within a study of T cells in women clearing cervical HPV infection. Cervical HPV DNA detected by MY09/MY11 PCR, typed by dot-blot. This CDR3 is 13 amino acids long. Looked up from germline, CDR1 is LNHDA and CDR2 is SQIVND (reference sequence). Data came from immunoSEQ multiplex PCR; TCRdb stores just in-frame clones and leaves some out. The table counts 30,000 to 40,000 clones; around 6.5% lies in the top ten. As concerns this clone: A junction end diverges from the germline sequence, so it may reflect a read error. The missing CDR3 end, 3 residues past where the read stops, is filled in from the germline J gene. This specimen includes other DNA sequences encoding the same CDR3.

The clonotype comes from a woman between 18 and 70 years old with a cervical HPV16 infection that either progressed to CIN3+ or cleared (not recorded which). The rearrangement uses TRBV19 and TRBJ1-3; 9 bases line up with TRBD1. Sequencing was done on a sample of blood buffy coat. The CDR3 loop is CASSLTGGNTIYF. The sequenced part of the CDR3 DNA is TGTGCCAGTAGTCTGACAGGGGGAAACACG.